This T cell receptor beta chain came from a study of T cells in Graves' hyperthyroidism and ophthalmopathy. In this sample, this clonotype turned up a few times. There are 15 residues in the CDR3. V dropped 2 bases and J dropped 0 bases, with 8 bases sitting between them. CDR1 is LGHNA and CDR2 is YNFKEQ in the germline V gene. RNA transcripts gave rise to amplified TCR beta CDR3 regions. In the first-round RT-PCR of the TCR CDR3, the HTBI primer set was used. Using its own MiXCR run on the multiplex PCR reads, TCRdb lists one record per CDR3 protein. The sample records 550,000 to 800,000 distinct CDR3 sequences, about 16% being singletons.

The sequencing sample was made of blood. The chain is built from TRBV4-2 and TRBJ2-1; D not certain. The TCR sequence derives from a man aged 18 to 30 with Graves' hyperthyroidism. The CDR3 DNA follows: TGTGCCAGCAGCCAATCGTCTAGCTCCTACAATGAGCAGTTCTTC. Translating it yields CASSQSSSSYNEQFF.